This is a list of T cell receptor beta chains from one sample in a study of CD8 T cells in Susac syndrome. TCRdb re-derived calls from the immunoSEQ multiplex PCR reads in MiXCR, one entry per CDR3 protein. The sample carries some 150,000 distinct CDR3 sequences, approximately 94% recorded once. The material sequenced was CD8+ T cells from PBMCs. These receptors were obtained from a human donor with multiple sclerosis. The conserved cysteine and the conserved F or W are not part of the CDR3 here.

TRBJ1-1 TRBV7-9 ASSNREDWTEAF
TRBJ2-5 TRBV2 ASYSTGETQY
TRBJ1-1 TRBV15 ATSRTAMNTEAF
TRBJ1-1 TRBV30 AWSPSGGTEAF
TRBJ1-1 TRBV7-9 ASSITGTANTEAF
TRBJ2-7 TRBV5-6 ASSWAGQGTYEQY
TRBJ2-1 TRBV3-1 ASSPTVLSGTESYNEQF
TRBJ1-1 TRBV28 ASSFFAGGLNTEAF
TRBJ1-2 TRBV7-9 ASSAGLDRATGYT
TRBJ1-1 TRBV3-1 ASSQEISGDEAF
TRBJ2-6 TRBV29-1 SAQSGTGISGANVLT
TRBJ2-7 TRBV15 ATSGLGQGLTIYEQY
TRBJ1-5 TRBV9 ASNRDGESNQPQH
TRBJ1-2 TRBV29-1 SVFGRDSLSTNYGYT
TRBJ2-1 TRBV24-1 ATSGSGNEQF
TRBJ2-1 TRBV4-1 ASSQEQVNEQF
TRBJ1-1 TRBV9 ASSQRSSGTEAF
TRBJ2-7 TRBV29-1 SVFDRKSSYEQY
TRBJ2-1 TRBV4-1 ASSLPPGEGQF
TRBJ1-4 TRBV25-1 ASSGAGAREKLF
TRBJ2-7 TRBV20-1 SARDPARTGYEQY
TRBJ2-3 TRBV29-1 SVVGRGGTDTQY
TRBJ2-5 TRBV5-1 ASSWDETQY
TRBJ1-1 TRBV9 ASSVVSGTAFNTEAF
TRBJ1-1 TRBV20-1 SVPSPEAF
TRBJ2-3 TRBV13 ASSSPGVPDTQY
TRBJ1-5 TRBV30 AWSLGQDENQPQH
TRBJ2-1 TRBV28 ASSFGSRNEQF
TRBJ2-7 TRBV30 AWTGGFSYEQY
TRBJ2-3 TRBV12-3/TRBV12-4 ASSPQLFTDTQY
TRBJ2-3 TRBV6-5 ASSLAGGLADTQY
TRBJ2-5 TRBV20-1 SARDRGHETQY
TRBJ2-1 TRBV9 ASSVRGGNYQEQF
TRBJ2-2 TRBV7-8 ASSFRTTPSGGELF
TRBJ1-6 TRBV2 ASSEEYWSSYNSPLH
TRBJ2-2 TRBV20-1 SAKDGGVHPGELF
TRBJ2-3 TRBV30 AWTGRFWVDSSTDTQY
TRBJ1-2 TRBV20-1 SASERPNYGYT
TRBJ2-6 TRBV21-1 ASSFCGLSGANVLT
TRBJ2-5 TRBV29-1 SAPGLGVTQY
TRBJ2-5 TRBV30 AWSVSGGRETQY
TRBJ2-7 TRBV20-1 SADRPGLASHEQY
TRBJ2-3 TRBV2 ASSDRADTQY
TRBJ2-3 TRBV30 AWDPSGGARDTQY
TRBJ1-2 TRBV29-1 SVEDPLGGGRGYT
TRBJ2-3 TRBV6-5 ASSYRQGGWLSGTDTQY
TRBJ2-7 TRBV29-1 SVEFSLAGSSYEQY
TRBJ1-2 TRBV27 ASRSGTGRPYGYT
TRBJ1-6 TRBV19 ASSMKGSYNSPLH
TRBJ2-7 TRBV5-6 ASSPRRGDLEQY
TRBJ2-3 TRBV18 ASSTRFKGTSDADTQY
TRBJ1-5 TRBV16 ASSQSTQPQH
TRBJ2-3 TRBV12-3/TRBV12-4 ASPLGGTQY
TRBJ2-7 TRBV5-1 ASTLGQGPYEQY
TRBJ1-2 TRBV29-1 SVEETNYGYT
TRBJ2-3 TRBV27 ASSLWGTDTQY
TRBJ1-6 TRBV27 ASSLFTGRSPLH
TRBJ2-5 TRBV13 ASSLAGGVKTQY
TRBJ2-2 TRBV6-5 ASSYSQSTGELF
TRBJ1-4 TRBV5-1 ASSKGQGGLLEKLF